Below, 13 T cell receptor beta chains from the same sample are listed, as sequenced in a study of blood T cell repertoires in COVID-19. TCRdb keeps only in-frame clones here, not all; method: immunoSEQ multiplex PCR. This sample has a few hundred thousand clones, with approximately 83% found just once. The sample was peripheral blood. Source of these receptors: a man between 25 and 39 years old who had recovered from COVID-19.

The chain links TRBV19 to TRBJ2-3, with 7 nucleotides matching TRBD2. Germline lookup yields CDR1 LNHDA and CDR2 SQIVND (reference sequence). CDR3 size: 15 residues. With V trimmed by 4 bases and J by 1 base, 5 bases remained unmatched. CDR3 sequence: CASSRSSGRTDTQYF. DNA of the CDR3: TGTGCCAGTAGTAGATCTAGCGGACGCACAGATACGCAGTATTTT.

J is TRBJ1-3 and V is TRBV19, with TRBD1 as a possible D gene (6 bases). The CDR3 has 16 amino acids. Trimming shortened V by 6 bases and J by 4 bases, and 19 bases separated the two germline ends. Germline V gene data show CDR1 as LNHDA and CDR2 as SQIVND (reference sequence). CDR3 nucleotides: TGTGCCAGTAGACCTCCCTCCGCAGGGGTAGGAAACACCATATATTTT. Translated, it gives CASRPPSAGVGNTIYF.

This rearrangement joins TRBV5-5 to TRBJ2-5, with 8 nucleotides matching TRBD2. V was pared by 0 bases and J by 4 bases, with 5 bases of the junction left unmatched. Germline V gene lookup returns CDR1 SGHKS and CDR2 YYEKEE (reference sequence). This CDR3 comprises 15 residues. CDR3 coding DNA: TGTGCCAGCAGCTTGGGTACTAGCGGTGCAGAGACCCAGTACTTC. Amino acid sequence: CASSLGTSGAETQYF.

The chain links TRBV15 to TRBJ2-7, with TRBD2 matching 10 bases. Germline values: CDR1 LNHNV, CDR2 YYDKDF (reference sequence). V trimming: 4 bases; J trimming: 0 bases; junction bases outside the gene matches: 3. The CDR3 covers 15 residues. The CDR3 region has the DNA TGTGCCACCAGCAAAGCTAGCGGGGGCTCCTACGAGCAGTACGTC. This translates into CATSKASGGSYEQYV.

The chain links TRBV4-1 to TRBJ2-1, with 8 bases aligning to TRBD1. J lost 7 bases, V lost 4 bases, and 6 bases had no gene match. CDR1 is MGHRA, CDR2 YSYEKL, per germline. The CDR3 is made up of 14 amino acids. The CDR3, as DNA: TGCGCCAGCAGCCTATGGACAGGGCGAAATGAGCAGTTCTTC. It translates to CASSLWTGRNEQFF.

This clone appeared a single time. The chain joins TRBV5-6 to TRBJ2-3, with D possibly matching TRBD2 (5 bases). The V and J ends lost 2 bases and 5 bases respectively, with 21 bases between them. Germline CDR1 SGHDT, CDR2 YYEEEE. The length of the CDR3 is 17 residues. This CDR3 reads CASSFTLGRDAGDTQYF. In DNA, the CDR3 is TGTGCCAGCAGCTTCACCCTCGGCCGGGATGCGGGAGATACGCAGTATTTT.

This clone was observed many times. This rearrangement joins TRBV7-8 to TRBJ1-2; 8 bases are shared with TRBD1. CDR3 length equals 14 residues. Germline values: CDR1 SGHVS, CDR2 FQNEAQ. Losses at the gene ends were 5 bases for V and 4 bases for J; bases not matched to a gene: 6. The CDR3, as DNA: TGTGCCAGCAGCGGGGCAGGGGGCGCCTATGGCTACACCTTC. As protein: CASSGAGGAYGYTF.

The CDR3 is CASSGGRDSPGNTIYF. CDR3 bases: TGCGCCAGCAGTGGCGGCCGGGACAGTCCTGGAAACACCATATATTTT. The chain is built from TRBV10-1 and TRBJ1-3, with TRBD1 matching over 7 bases. The trim removed 4 bases at V and 2 bases at J, leaving 8 bases unmatched. Germline V lookup: CDR1 WNHNN, CDR2 SYGVQD (reference sequence). CDR3 length: 16 residues.

This clone was found a few times. The genes are TRBV19 and TRBJ1-1, with D uncertain. The V and J ends lost 5 bases and 4 bases respectively, with 11 bases between them. Germline V gene data show CDR1 as LNHDA and CDR2 as SQIVND (reference sequence). CDR3 length: 13 amino acids. CDR3 in amino acids: CASSPPEGTEAFF. The CDR3 DNA reads TGTGCCAGTAGTCCCCCTGAGGGCACTGAAGCTTTCTTT.

This clone was recorded a few times. The chain couples TRBV6-1 to TRBJ1-2; D is possibly TRBD1 (6 bases). Trimming removed 3 bases at V and 10 bases at J, with 12 bases between. The CDR3 consists of 12 residues. Germline CDR1 reads MNHNS; CDR2 reads SASEGT. Written as DNA, the CDR3 is TGTGCCAGCAGTGAGGGCAGGGGAGCCTACACCTTC. Amino acids: CASSEGRGAYTF.

The chain joins TRBV5-8 to TRBJ1-1, with 10 nucleotides matching TRBD1. Germline V gene lookup returns CDR1 SGHTS and CDR2 YDEGEE. The V gene end was trimmed by 4 bases and the J gene end by 4 bases; junction bases not matched to a gene: 7. The CDR3 length is 15 residues. CDR3 nucleotide sequence: TGTGCCAGCAGCGTGTGGGGACAGGGGTCCACTGAAGCTTTCTTT. Residues: CASSVWGQGSTEAFF.

V and J are TRBV7-8 and TRBJ2-1, with TRBD1 as a possible D gene (5 bases). Trimming shortened V by 0 bases and J by 4 bases, and 7 bases separated the two germline ends. The CDR3 is 14 residues long. Germline lookup yields CDR1 SGHVS and CDR2 FQNEAQ. In DNA, the CDR3 is TGTGCCAGCAGCTTAGCGGGGCAATACAATGAGCAGTTCTTC. It codes for CASSLAGQYNEQFF.

This chain connects TRBV11-2 to TRBJ2-1, with 11 positions matching TRBD1. This CDR3 contains 16 residues. Trimming at V came to 1 base and at J to 3 bases, leaving 2 bases not matched to a gene. Germline V gene sequence: CDR1 SGHAT, CDR2 FQNNGV. For the CDR3, the DNA is TGTGCCAGCAGCTTAGCCGGGACAGGGGGCTACAATGAGCAGTTCTTC. Protein: CASSLAGTGGYNEQFF.